Presented here are 12 T cell receptor beta chains from one specimen sequenced in a study of CD4 T cells in relation to SARS-CoV-2 and coronaviruses. Clones were sequenced by immunoSEQ multiplex PCR, and TCRdb holds only the in-frame ones, with some missing. The data show about 54,000 clones, roughly nine tenths seen once. The sequenced sample consisted of naive CD4+ T cells from PBMCs. Subset here: naive CD4+ T cells isolated by negative enrichment. These receptors were taken from an adult with COVID-19.

The genes are TRBV11-3 and TRBJ2-3; D is unclear. Germline V gives CDR1 SGHNT, CDR2 YENEEA. Trimming shortened V by 3 bases and J by 1 base, and 8 bases separated the two germline ends. The CDR3 sequence is 14 residues long. Here the CDR3 DNA reads TGTGCCAGCAGCTTGGGTGGGGGCACAGATACGCAGTATTTT. Amino acid sequence: CASSLGGGTDTQYF.

The CDR3 spells CASSLVVGVDNEQFF. As DNA, the CDR3 is TGTGCCAGCAGCTTAGTTGTGGGAGTGGACAATGAGCAGTTCTTC. V and J are TRBV11-2 and TRBJ2-1, with a possible D match to TRBD2 (5 bases). V was trimmed by 1 base and J by 5 bases, leaving 12 bases between them. This CDR3 is built from 15 residues. Per germline, CDR1 SGHAT and CDR2 FQNNGV.

The rearrangement joins TRBV30 to TRBJ2-3; 10 bases map to TRBD2. Trimming at V came to 0 bases and at J to 4 bases, leaving 4 bases not matched to a gene. Germline lookup yields CDR1 GTSNPN and CDR2 SVGIG (reference sequence). The CDR3 length is 15 residues. CDR3 bases: TGTGCCTGGAGTGTAGCGGGAGGGCCTCCAGATACGCAGTATTTT. Protein sequence: CAWSVAGGPPDTQYF.

V is TRBV19 and J is TRBJ1-3, with D possibly TRBD1 on 5 matching bases. Per the germline V gene, CDR1 is LNHDA and CDR2 is SQIVND (reference sequence). The CDR3 is 12 amino acids. Trimming left V 5 bases short and J 11 bases short, with 13 bases between. CDR3 region: CASSSDRRSIYF. CDR3 bases: TGTGCCAGTAGTTCAGACAGACGCTCCATATATTTT. Looking up the rest from reference TRBV19 and TRBJ1-3 gives the full variable domain: DGGITQSPKYLFRKEGQNVTLSCEQNLNHDAMYWYRQDPGQGLRLIYYSQIVNDFQKGDIAEGYSVSREKKESFPLTVTSAQKNPTAFYLCASSSDRRSIYFGEGSWLTVV.

This rearrangement joins TRBV6-5 to TRBJ1-6; D gene ambiguous. V was clipped by 7 bases and J by 2 bases, with 6 bases between them. This CDR3 has 13 residues. Per the germline V gene, CDR1 is MNHEY and CDR2 is SVGAGI. CDR3 loop: CASNRAYNSPLHF. The CDR3 bases are TGTGCCAGCAACCGGGCCTATAATTCACCCCTCCACTTT.

The rearrangement uses TRBV2 and TRBJ1-2, with D possibly being TRBD1 (5 bases). This CDR3 has 13 residues. Trimming cost V 4 bases and J 7 bases, with 13 bases left between them. Germline V gives CDR1 SNHLY, CDR2 FYNNEI. CDR3 DNA: TGTGCCAGCAGTGGGTTCCAGGGCGGTGGCTACACCTTC. This encodes CASSGFQGGGYTF.

V is TRBV2 and J is TRBJ2-5, with 8 positions matching TRBD1. Germline CDR1 is SNHLY and CDR2 is FYNNEI. The CDR3 covers 14 residues. With V trimmed by 4 bases and J by 0 bases, 1 base remained unmatched. The CDR3 sequence: CASSVDRDQETQYF. CDR3 nucleotide sequence: TGTGCCAGCAGTGTGGACAGGGACCAAGAGACCCAGTACTTC.

CDR3 sequence (DNA): TGTGCCAGCAGGAGGCAGGGGTCCTATGGCTACACCTTC. Translating it yields CASRRQGSYGYTF. This sequence joins TRBV28 and TRBJ1-2, with D perhaps TRBD1 (6 bases). The germline V gene encodes CDR1 MDHEN and CDR2 SYDVKM. The germline V and J ends were trimmed by 6 bases and 4 bases, with 12 bases remaining between them. CDR3 length: 13 amino acids.

The chain links TRBV7-8 to TRBJ2-1; D may be TRBD2 (6 bases). Germline-derived CDR1 and CDR2 are SGHVS and FQNEAQ. The germline V and J ends were trimmed by 5 bases and 5 bases, with 16 bases remaining between them. This CDR3 is built from 15 residues. Written as DNA, the CDR3 is TGTGCCAGCAGCACAACTAGCAAAAGGGACAATGAGCAGTTCTTC. Translated, it gives CASSTTSKRDNEQFF.

V gene TRBV30 combines with J gene TRBJ2-2; D is ambiguous. Trimming cost V 0 bases and J 0 bases, with 2 bases left between them. The CDR3 contains 13 residues. CDR1 is GTSNPN and CDR2 is SVGIG in the germline V gene (reference sequence). For the CDR3, the DNA is TGTGCCTGGAGTGTCTCGAACACCGGGGAGCTGTTTTTT. Translated, it gives CAWSVSNTGELFF.

The CDR3, as DNA: TGTGCCAGCAGTGAGGGGACCTGGGCCGGGACTGAAGCTTTCTTT. Translated, it gives CASSEGTWAGTEAFF. The V and J genes are TRBV25-1 and TRBJ1-1; weak D call: TRBD1 (5 bases). CDR1 and CDR2 from the germline V gene are MGHDK and SYGVNS. V gave up 3 bases and J gave up 5 bases, with 16 bases separating them. The CDR3 runs to 15 residues. Combining the CDR3 with reference TRBV25-1 and TRBJ1-1 gives the whole variable domain EADIYQTPRYLVIGTGKKITLECSQTMGHDKMYWYQQDPGMELHLIHYSYGVNSTEKGDLSSESTVSRIRTEHFPLTLESARPSHTSQYLCASSEGTWAGTEAFFGQGTRLTVV.

J is TRBJ1-1 and V is TRBV4-1; possible D gene TRBD1, 5 bases. Between the trimmed V and J ends, which lost 3 bases and 1 base, there was a span of 15 bases. The CDR3 consists of 16 residues. CDR1 and CDR2 (germline): MGHRA, YSYEKL. The CDR3 DNA reads as TGCGCCAGCAGCCATGTCCCGGGACCTAGGAACACTGAAGCTTTCTTT. Translated, it gives CASSHVPGPRNTEAFF.